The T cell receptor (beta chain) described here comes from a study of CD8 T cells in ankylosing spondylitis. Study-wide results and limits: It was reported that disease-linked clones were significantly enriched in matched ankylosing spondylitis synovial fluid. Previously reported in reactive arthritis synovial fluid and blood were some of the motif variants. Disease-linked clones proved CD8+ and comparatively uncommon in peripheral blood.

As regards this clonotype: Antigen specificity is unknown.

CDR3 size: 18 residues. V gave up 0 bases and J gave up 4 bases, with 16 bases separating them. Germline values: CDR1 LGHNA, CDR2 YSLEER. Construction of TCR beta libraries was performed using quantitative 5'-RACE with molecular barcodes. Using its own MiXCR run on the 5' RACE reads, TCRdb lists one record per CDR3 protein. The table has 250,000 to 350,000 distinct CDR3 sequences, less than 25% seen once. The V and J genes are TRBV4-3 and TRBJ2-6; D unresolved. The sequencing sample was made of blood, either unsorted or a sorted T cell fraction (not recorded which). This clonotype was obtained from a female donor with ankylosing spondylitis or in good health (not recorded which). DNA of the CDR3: TGCGCCAGCAGCCAAGAGGGTCGTTCGTTTGGGGGGGCCAACGTCCTGACTTTC. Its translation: CASSQEGRSFGGANVLTF.